This TCR beta chain emerged from a study of T cell responses to AZD1222 COVID-19 vaccine. Notes on the study in general: Repertoires in all cases were sampled only once the peak T cell response had passed. Increases in Spike-specific TCR breadth and depth were seen after two AZD1222 doses. It should be noted that donors were predominantly white British and more often female, and clonal diversity was possibly underestimated.

Details on this clone: Its antigen is currently unknown.

The data were produced by immunoSEQ multiplex PCR, yet TCRdb's version contains in-frame clones alone and is incomplete. Seen here are some 130,000 clones, roughly 92% observed once, and the top ten hold 1.1%. Trimming removed 0 bases at V and 6 bases at J, with 14 bases between. Germline CDR1 SGDLS, CDR2 YYNGEE. The CDR3 runs 15 residues. The rearrangement joins TRBV9 to TRBJ2-3; maybe TRBD2 (7 bases). Sequences were derived from peripheral blood, sampled 28 days after the second AZD1222 dose. This clonotype originated in an adult who received the AZD1222 COVID-19 vaccine. CDR3 bases: TGTGCCAGCAGCGTAGTAGGGGGAGGGCCGGATACGCAGTATTTT. Residues: CASSVVGGGPDTQYF.